Following are 28 T cell receptor beta chains from one sample sequenced in a study of blood T cells in healthy people across ages. Together with a sample-barcoded 5' primer, a J-beta primer mix was included in a second PCR lasting about 7 to 12 cycles. TCRdb independently ran MiXCR on the 5' RACE reads; one entry per CDR3 protein. The sample consists of 1.5 million to 2 million distinct CDR3 sequences, 28% of them appearing once. The source material was blood. These TCRs come from a young woman in good health.

The chain has TRBV7-3 and TRBJ2-2; TRBD1 is a possible D gene (6 bases). V lost 0 bases to trimming and J lost 0 bases, with 8 bases between them. The CDR3 runs to 16 residues. From germline, CDR1 is SGHTA and CDR2 FQGTGA. The CDR3 reads CASSLTGGSNTGELFF. The CDR3 DNA reads as TGTGCCAGCAGCTTAACAGGGGGTTCGAACACCGGGGAGCTGTTTTTT.

This clonotype was counted only a few times. The chain combines TRBV2 with TRBJ1-2; D gene unclear. The CDR3 runs to 10 residues. V was clipped by 6 bases and J by 2 bases, with 1 base between them. Germline V lookup: CDR1 SNHLY, CDR2 FYNNEI. This chain's CDR3 is CASRNYGYTF. The CDR3, as DNA: TGTGCCAGCAGGAACTATGGCTACACCTTC. The full variable domain, with the rest looked up from reference TRBV2 and TRBJ1-2, is EPEVTQTPSHQVTQMGQEVILRCVPISNHLYFYWYRQILGQKVEFLVSFYNNEISEKSEIFDDQFSVERPDGSNFTLKIRSTKLEDSAMYFCASRNYGYTFGSGTRLTVV.

This clonotype was recorded a few times. The rearrangement joins TRBV14 to TRBJ2-5; D may match TRBD1 or TRBD2 (5 bases each). Between the trimmed V and J ends, which lost 5 bases and 3 bases, there was a span of 22 bases. The CDR3 has 17 amino acids. The germline V gene has CDR1 SGHDN and CDR2 FVKESK. The CDR3 DNA sequence: TGTGCCAGCAGCTCCGGGGATTTAGGGACGTTCGAAGAGACCCAGTACTTC. Its protein is CASSSGDLGTFEETQYF.

This clonotype was seen a handful of times. This sequence joins TRBV11-2 and TRBJ2-6; unclear D gene. The V gene lost 4 bases and the J gene lost 4 bases, with 8 bases spanning the gap. The germline V gene encodes CDR1 SGHAT and CDR2 FQNNGV. The CDR3 runs to 14 residues. CDR3 DNA: TGTGCCAGCAGCTGGGCTGGAGGGGCCAACGTCCTGACTTTC. This encodes CASSWAGGANVLTF.

Comment on this clonotype: Germline and junction disagree at one end, which may indicate a read error. J is TRBJ2-7 and V is TRBV5-1; 8 nucleotides line up with TRBD2. The CDR3 consists of 18 residues. The germline V gene encodes CDR1 SGHRS and CDR2 YFSETQ. CDR3 amino acids: CASSPVGGAGVRTYERYF. DNA for the CDR3: TGCGCCAGCAGCCCAGTGGGTGGAGCGGGAGTTCGGACCTACGAGCGGTACTTC.

The CDR3 DNA reads as TGTGCCAGCAGTCCCCGACTAGCGGGGTTCCAAGAGACCCAGTACTTC. It yields the protein CASSPRLAGFQETQYF. V and J are TRBV28 and TRBJ2-5; TRBD2 aligns across 11 bases. CDR3 length: 16 amino acids. Germline-derived CDR1 and CDR2 are MDHEN and SYDVKM. V lost 5 bases and J lost 1; bases outside the gene matches: 6.

This clonotype occurred a few times. One end of the junction fails to match germline, which may point to a read error. The rearrangement links TRBV7-3 to TRBJ2-1; possible D gene TRBD2, 6 bases. Germline CDR1 reads SGHTA; CDR2 reads FQGTGA. The CDR3 is made up of 15 amino acids. The CDR3 coding sequence is TGTACCAGCAGCTTAACTAGCAACTCCTACAATGAGCAGTTCTTC. Translating gives CTSSLTSNSYNEQFF. Looking up the rest from reference TRBV7-3 and TRBJ2-1 gives the full variable domain: GAGVSQTPSNKVTEKGKYVELRCDPISGHTALYWYRQSLGQGPEFLIYFQGTGAADDSGLPNDRFFAVRPEGSVSTLKIQRTERGDSAVYLCTSSLTSNSYNEQFFGPGTRLTVL.

This clonotype was picked up many times. The rearrangement joins TRBV6-5 to TRBJ1-6; D is perhaps TRBD1 (5 bases). The CDR3 loop spans 16 amino acids. V shed 5 bases and J shed 9 bases, with 20 bases lying between them. Per germline, CDR1 MNHEY and CDR2 SVGAGI. The CDR3 DNA is TGTGCCAGCAGTACTGGGGCAACAAACCTAGGTTCACCCCTCCACTTT. It codes for CASSTGATNLGSPLHF.

The V gene is TRBV12-5, the J gene TRBJ2-1; 7 bases match TRBD1. The CDR3 covers 14 residues. The germline V gene has CDR1 LGHNT and CDR2 FRNRAP. Losses at the gene ends were 6 bases for V and 4 bases for J; bases not matched to a gene: 6. The CDR3, as DNA: TGTGCTAGTGGGAGGGGACAGCTTTACAATGAGCAGTTCTTC. Translated: CASGRGQLYNEQFF.

The V call is TRBV15, the J call TRBJ2-4; D is perhaps TRBD1 (8 bases). The tail of the sequence fits TRBJ2-5 better, so the J call may be wrong. The CDR3 has 15 amino acids. The germline V gene encodes CDR1 LNHNV and CDR2 YYDKDF (reference sequence). The CDR3 coding sequence is TGTGCCACCAGGGGGGGGACAGGACGGCAAGAGACCCAGTACTTC. Amino acids: CATRGGTGRQETQYF.

This clonotype turned up a few times. This chain uses TRBV7-2 with TRBJ1-2, with TRBD1 identical over 9 bases. CDR1 is SGHTA and CDR2 is FQGNSA in the germline V gene. Germline trimming cut 7 bases from V and 3 bases from J; bases unmatched to any gene: 9. This CDR3 contains 15 residues. The CDR3: CASTETGGKDYGYTF. The CDR3 region has the DNA TGTGCCAGCACCGAAACAGGGGGCAAGGACTATGGCTACACCTTC.

This chain connects TRBV20-1 to TRBJ2-3; 7 bases fit TRBD1. This CDR3 is built from 13 residues. Germline CDR1 is DFQATT and CDR2 is SNEGSKA (reference sequence). After removal of 3 bases from V and 7 bases from J, the junction contained 7 bases not matched to a gene. This CDR3 is CSARGTEGYTQYF. The CDR3 nucleotides are TGCAGTGCTAGGGGGACAGAAGGGTATACGCAGTATTTT.

This clonotype was recorded a few times. This chain links TRBV6-1 with TRBJ1-5, with a weak D call TRBD1 (5 bases). V lost 0 bases to trimming and J lost 7 bases, with 22 bases between them. Germline V lookup: CDR1 MNHNS, CDR2 SASEGT. The CDR3 totals 18 residues. The CDR3 protein is CASSEARQGFGIGQPQHF. As DNA, the CDR3 is TGTGCCAGCAGTGAAGCTCGGCAGGGATTTGGAATAGGCCAGCCCCAGCATTTT.

There are many counts of this clonotype. J is TRBJ2-1 and V is TRBV24-1, with a tentative D call TRBD2 (6 bases). The CDR3 is 14 amino acids. CDR1 is KGHDR, CDR2 SFDVKD, per germline. Trimming took 9 bases from V and 6 from J, leaving 17 bases between them. CDR3 sequence (DNA): TGTGCCACCGCACCGGGACTCGCGCGCAATGAGCAGTTCTTC. Translating it yields CATAPGLARNEQFF.

This clonotype was seen a handful of times. This sequence joins TRBV7-9 and TRBJ2-7; 7 bases line up with TRBD1. CDR1 and CDR2 (germline): SEHNR, FQNEAQ (reference sequence). After removal of 5 bases from V and 3 bases from J, the junction contained 7 bases not matched to a gene. The CDR3 contains 14 residues. In DNA form, the CDR3 reads TGTGCCAGCAGCGAAACGACAGGGAACTACGAGCAGTACTTC. Protein sequence: CASSETTGNYEQYF.

This clonotype was detected many times. The chain couples TRBV29-1 to TRBJ1-2; TRBD1 aligns across 9 bases. The ends lost 5 bases at V and 10 bases at J; junction bases unmatched: 14. Germline loops: CDR1 SQVTM, CDR2 ANQGSEA. CDR3 length: 14 amino acids. This chain's CDR3 is CSVLGQGRMDVYTF. The CDR3 nucleotides are TGCAGCGTTTTGGGACAGGGTCGGATGGATGTCTACACCTTC.

V and J are TRBV7-8 and TRBJ1-3; a possible D gene is TRBD1 (5 bases). V lost 7 bases and J 0 bases, leaving 13 bases between the germline ends. CDR1 is SGHVS and CDR2 is FQNEAQ in the germline V gene. The CDR3 runs to 15 residues. The chain's CDR3 is CASTNRTNSGNTIYF. As DNA, the CDR3 is TGTGCCAGCACCAATCGGACAAACTCTGGAAACACCATATATTTT.

The J gene is TRBJ2-1, the V gene TRBV5-1; 7 positions match TRBD2. The ends lost 5 bases at V and 10 bases at J; junction bases unmatched: 12. CDR3 length: 14 residues. CDR1 SGHRS and CDR2 YFSETQ come from the germline V gene. In nucleotides, the CDR3 is TGCGCCAGCAGTTTGACTAGCCCACTCTACGAGCAGTTCTTC. Protein: CASSLTSPLYEQFF.

The genes are TRBV20-1 and TRBJ2-3, with D maybe TRBD1 (6 bases). The V and J ends lost 4 bases and 5 bases respectively, with 16 bases between them. The CDR3 spans 14 residues. Germline CDR1 reads DFQATT; CDR2 reads SNEGSKA (reference sequence). The CDR3 sequence is CSATGVRSGDTQYF. Written as DNA, the CDR3 is TGCAGTGCTACAGGGGTTCGCTCAGGAGATACGCAGTATTTT.

This clonotype appeared a few times. The chain carries TRBV5-8 and TRBJ2-4, with 11 bases fitting TRBD1. TRBJ2-7 matches the DNA end more closely, so the J call is doubtful. The CDR3 is 15 amino acids. CDR1 is SGHTS and CDR2 is YDEGEE in the germline V gene. The CDR3 region is CASTKAGTGGYEQYF. The DNA for the CDR3 is TGTGCCAGCACCAAGGCCGGGACAGGGGGCTACGAGCAGTACTTC.

This chain connects TRBV6-5 to TRBJ2-1, with D tentatively TRBD1 (6 bases). Near its end, the DNA agrees better with TRBJ2-7, so the J call may be wrong. The germline gives CDR1 MNHEY, CDR2 SVGAGI. The CDR3 runs 14 residues. This CDR3 reads CASRGQTSYNEQYF. The CDR3 DNA reads TGTGCCAGCAGAGGACAGACTTCCTACAATGAGCAGTACTTC.

This clonotype was picked up a small number of times. The chain uses TRBV28 and TRBJ2-3, with D unclear. The V and J ends lost 5 bases and 7 bases respectively, with 7 bases between them. The CDR3 has 11 amino acids. The germline V gene encodes CDR1 MDHEN and CDR2 SYDVKM. In nucleotides, the CDR3 is TGTGCCAGCAGTACACTTAATACGCAGTATTTT. Translated: CASSTLNTQYF.

In its sample, this clonotype was seen many times. V and J are TRBV15 and TRBJ2-1; no clear D. The V gene's germline CDR1 is LNHNV and CDR2 YYDKDF (reference sequence). Between the trimmed V and J ends, which lost 0 bases and 1 base, there was a span of 7 bases. The CDR3 length is 15 residues. In DNA, the CDR3 is TGTGCCACCAGCAGAGAGCGTGGATCCTACAATGAGCAGTTCTTC. The encoded protein is CATSRERGSYNEQFF.

This clonotype appeared many times. The chain employs TRBV20-1 and TRBJ2-7, with 8 bases identical to TRBD1. From germline, CDR1 is DFQATT and CDR2 SNEGSKA (reference sequence). The CDR3 totals 12 residues. The junction had 3 bases not matched to a gene; V was cut back by 3 bases and J by 5 bases. The CDR3 loop reads CSARFRGHEQYF. The CDR3 nucleotides are TGCAGTGCTAGGTTCAGGGGGCACGAGCAGTACTTC.

This clonotype came up a few times. J is TRBJ1-4 and V is TRBV27; D might be TRBD1 (5 bases). This CDR3 comprises 16 residues. Germline CDR1 MNHEY, CDR2 SMNVEV (reference sequence). V was pared by 4 bases and J by 3 bases, with 15 bases between. As DNA, the CDR3 is TGTGCCAGCAGTTCGCCGACCAGGGAGGCTAATGAAAAACTGTTTTTT. It translates to CASSSPTREANEKLFF. Together with reference TRBV27 and TRBJ1-4, the CDR3 gives the full variable domain: EAQVTQNPRYLITVTGKKLTVTCSQNMNHEYMSWYRQDPGLGLRQIYYSMNVEVTDKGDVPEGYKVSRKEKRNFPLILESPSPNQTSLYFCASSSPTREANEKLFFGSGTQLSVL.

This clonotype was counted between two and nine times. CDR3 DNA: TGTGCCAGCAGCTTACAGGACGGCGAGCAGTACTTC. It encodes CASSLQDGEQYF. The chain couples TRBV7-2 to TRBJ2-7; D is ambiguous. Between the trimmed V and J ends, which lost 2 bases and 6 bases, there was a span of 8 bases. Germline V gene sequence: CDR1 SGHTA, CDR2 FQGNSA. This CDR3 has 12 amino acids.

This clonotype was counted only a few times. V and J are TRBV4-2 and TRBJ1-1; possible D gene TRBD1, 6 bases. The germline gives CDR1 LGHNA, CDR2 YNFKEQ. The ends were cut back, 0 bases at V and 4 bases at J, with 12 bases in the middle. CDR3 size: 15 residues. The CDR3 DNA is TGTGCCAGCAGCCAAGATGGTACAGGGCCCACTGAAGCTTTCTTT. It translates to CASSQDGTGPTEAFF.

This clonotype occurred many times. This chain connects TRBV24-1 to TRBJ2-1, with 7 nucleotides matching TRBD2. The V gene end was trimmed by 9 bases and the J gene end by 8 bases; junction bases not matched to a gene: 12. CDR3 length: 14 amino acids. Per the germline V gene, CDR1 is KGHDR and CDR2 is SFDVKD. The CDR3 loop reads CATRGGVLQDEQFF. The CDR3 bases are TGTGCCACCCGCGGGGGAGTCCTTCAGGATGAGCAGTTCTTC.